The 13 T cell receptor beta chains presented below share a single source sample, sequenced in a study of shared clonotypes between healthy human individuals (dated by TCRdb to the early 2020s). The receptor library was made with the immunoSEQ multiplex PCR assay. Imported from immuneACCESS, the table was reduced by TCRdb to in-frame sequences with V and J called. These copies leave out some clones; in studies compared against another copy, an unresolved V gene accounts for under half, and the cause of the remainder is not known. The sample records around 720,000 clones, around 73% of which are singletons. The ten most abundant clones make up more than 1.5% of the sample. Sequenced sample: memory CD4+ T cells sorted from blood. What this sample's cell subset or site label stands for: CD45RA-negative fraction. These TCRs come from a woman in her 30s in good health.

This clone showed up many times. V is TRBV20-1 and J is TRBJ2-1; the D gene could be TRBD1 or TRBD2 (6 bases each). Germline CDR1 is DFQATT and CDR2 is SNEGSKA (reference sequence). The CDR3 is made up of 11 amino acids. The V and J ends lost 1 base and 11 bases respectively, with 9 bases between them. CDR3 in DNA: TGCAGTGCTAGAGGGGGGGCGAAGCAGTTCTTC. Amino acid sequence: CSARGGAKQFF.

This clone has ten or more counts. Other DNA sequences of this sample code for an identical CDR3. The CDR3 reads CASSEATGRNEQFF. The DNA of the CDR3 is TGCGCCAGCAGTGAGGCTACAGGGCGGAATGAGCAGTTCTTC. The V and J genes are TRBV10-1 and TRBJ2-1, with D tentatively TRBD1 (6 bases). Trimming pared 2 bases from V and 7 bases from J, leaving 12 bases between. This CDR3 has 14 amino acids. Per the germline V gene, CDR1 is WNHNN and CDR2 is SYGVQD (reference sequence).

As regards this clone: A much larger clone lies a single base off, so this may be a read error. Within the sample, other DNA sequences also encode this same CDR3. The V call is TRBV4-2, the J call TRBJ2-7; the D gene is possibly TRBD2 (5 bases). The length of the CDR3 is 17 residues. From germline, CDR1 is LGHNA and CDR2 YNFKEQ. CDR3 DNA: TGTGCCAGCAGCCTCGAAGGTGCGGGCCGGAGCTCCTACGAGCAGTACTTT. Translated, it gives CASSLEGAGRSSYEQYF.

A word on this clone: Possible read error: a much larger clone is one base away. The chain's CDR3 is CASSFGGGNTEAFF. For the CDR3, the DNA is TGCGCCAGCAGCTTTGGCGGGGGGAACACTGAAGCTTTCTTT. The chain employs TRBV5-1 and TRBJ1-1, with D possibly being TRBD1 (5 bases). Germline CDR1 and CDR2: SGHRS and YFSETQ. This CDR3 is 14 amino acids long. V lost 2 bases and J lost 1, with 9 bases in between. The full variable domain, with the rest looked up from reference TRBV5-1 and TRBJ1-1, is KAGVTQTPRYLIKTRGQQVTLSCSPISGHRSVSWYQQTPGQGLQFLFEYFSETQRNKGNFPGRFSGRQFSNSRSEMNVSTLELGDSALYLCASSFGGGNTEAFFGQGTRLTVV.

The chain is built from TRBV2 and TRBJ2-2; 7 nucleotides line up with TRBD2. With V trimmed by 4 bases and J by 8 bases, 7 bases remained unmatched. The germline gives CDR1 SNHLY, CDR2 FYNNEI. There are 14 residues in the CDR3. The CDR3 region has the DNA TGTGCCAGCAGTGTACTGCGGGAGATAGGGGAGCTGTTTTTT. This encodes CASSVLREIGELFF.

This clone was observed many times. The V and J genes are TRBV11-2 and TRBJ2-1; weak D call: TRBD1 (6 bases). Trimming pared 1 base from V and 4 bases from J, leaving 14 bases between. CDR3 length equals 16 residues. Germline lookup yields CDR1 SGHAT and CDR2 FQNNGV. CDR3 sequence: CASSLGGGKSYNEQFF. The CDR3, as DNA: TGTGCCAGCAGCTTAGGAGGGGGAAAGTCTTACAATGAGCAGTTCTTC. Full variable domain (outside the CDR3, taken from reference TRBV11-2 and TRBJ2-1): EAGVAQSPRYKIIEKRQSVAFWCNPISGHATLYWYQQILGQGPKLLIQFQNNGVVDDSQLPKDRFSAERLKGVDSTLKIQPAKLEDSAVYLCASSLGGGKSYNEQFFGPGTRLTVL.

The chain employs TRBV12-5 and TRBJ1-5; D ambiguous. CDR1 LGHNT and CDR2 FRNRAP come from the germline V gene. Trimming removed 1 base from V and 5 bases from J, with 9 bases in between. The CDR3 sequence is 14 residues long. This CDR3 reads CASGLDAGDQPQHF. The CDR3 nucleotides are TGTGCTAGTGGTTTGGACGCCGGGGATCAGCCCCAGCATTTT.

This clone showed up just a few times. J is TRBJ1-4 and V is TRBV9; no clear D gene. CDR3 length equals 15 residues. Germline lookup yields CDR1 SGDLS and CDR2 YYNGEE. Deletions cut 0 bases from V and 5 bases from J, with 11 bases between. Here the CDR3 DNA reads TGTGCCAGCAGCGTAGGGCCGGCAGAAAATGAAAAACTGTTTTTT. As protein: CASSVGPAENEKLFF.

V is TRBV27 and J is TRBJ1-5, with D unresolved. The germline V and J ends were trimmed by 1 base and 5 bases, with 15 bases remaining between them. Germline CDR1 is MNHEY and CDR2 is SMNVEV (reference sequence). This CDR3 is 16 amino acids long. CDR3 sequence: CASSLLGFGQDQPQHF. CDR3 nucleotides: TGTGCCAGCAGTTTATTGGGGTTCGGGCAAGATCAGCCCCAGCATTTT.

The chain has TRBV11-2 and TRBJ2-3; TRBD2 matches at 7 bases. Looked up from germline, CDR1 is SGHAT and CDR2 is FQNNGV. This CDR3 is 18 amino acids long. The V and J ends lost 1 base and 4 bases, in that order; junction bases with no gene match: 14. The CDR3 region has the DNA TGTGCCAGCAGCTTAGTACGGCGCGGGAGTTTGTTTGCAGATACGCAGTATTTT. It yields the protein CASSLVRRGSLFADTQYF. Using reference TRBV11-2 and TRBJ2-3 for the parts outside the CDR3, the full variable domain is EAGVAQSPRYKIIEKRQSVAFWCNPISGHATLYWYQQILGQGPKLLIQFQNNGVVDDSQLPKDRFSAERLKGVDSTLKIQPAKLEDSAVYLCASSLVRRGSLFADTQYFGPGTRLTVL.

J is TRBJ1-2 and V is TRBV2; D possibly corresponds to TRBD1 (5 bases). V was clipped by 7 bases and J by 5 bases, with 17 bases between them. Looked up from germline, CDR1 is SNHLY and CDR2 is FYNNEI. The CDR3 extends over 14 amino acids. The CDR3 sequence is CASKPDTGGYGYTF. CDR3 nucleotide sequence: TGTGCCAGCAAGCCGGACACCGGCGGGTATGGCTACACCTTC.

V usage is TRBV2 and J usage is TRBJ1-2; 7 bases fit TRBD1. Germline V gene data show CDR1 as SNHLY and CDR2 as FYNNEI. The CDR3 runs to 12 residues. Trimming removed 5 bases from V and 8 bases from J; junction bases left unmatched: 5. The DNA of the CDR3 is TGTGCCAGCAGTCGACAGGGAGGCGGCTACACCTTC. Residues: CASSRQGGGYTF.

In nucleotides, the CDR3 is TGTGCCAGTAGTGGGACAGGGGCCTCTGGGGCCAACGTCCTGACTTTC. Its protein product is CASSGTGASGANVLTF. The genes are TRBV19 and TRBJ2-6; 10 bases line up with TRBD1. Germline CDR1 is LNHDA and CDR2 is SQIVND (reference sequence). The CDR3 is 16 residues long. The ends lost 5 bases at V and 0 bases at J; junction bases unmatched: 1.